A single sample gave rise to the 12 T cell receptor beta chains below, sequenced in a study of T cells in Graves' hyperthyroidism and ophthalmopathy. TCR beta CDR3 regions were amplified from RNA transcripts. HTBI primers drove first-round RT-PCR of the TCR CDR3. Each CDR3 protein gets one entry after TCRdb re-called the multiplex PCR reads with MiXCR. This table holds about 760,000 distinct CDR3 sequences, approximately 36% found once. Material: blood. The receptors originated from a woman between 40 and 55 years old with Graves' hyperthyroidism.

This sequence joins TRBV24-1 and TRBJ2-1; the D gene is possibly TRBD2 (5 bases). The CDR3 contains 18 residues. Trimming removed 3 bases at V and 10 bases at J, with 27 bases between. The germline gives CDR1 KGHDR, CDR2 SFDVKD. CDR3: CATSDRQVGSGKIGEQFF. In nucleotides, the CDR3 is TGTGCCACCAGTGATAGGCAGGTGGGGTCGGGGAAAATCGGAGAGCAGTTCTTC.

This clonotype came up a few times. CDR3 sequence: CASSLGASGLYEQYF. CDR3 DNA sequence: TGTGCCAGCAGCTTGGGCGCCTCAGGGCTCTACGAGCAGTACTTC. The J gene is TRBJ2-7, the V gene TRBV5-4, with a tentative D call TRBD1 (5 bases). V lost 0 bases to trimming and J lost 3 bases, with 13 bases between them. Germline V gives CDR1 SGHNT, CDR2 YYREEE (reference sequence). The CDR3 contains 15 residues.

The table lists this clonotype with many counts. One junction end does not reproduce the germline sequence, and a read error may be involved. The chain uses TRBV29-1 and TRBJ1-2, with 7 nucleotides matching TRBD1. The CDR3 loop spans 14 amino acids. The germline V gene encodes CDR1 SQVTM and CDR2 ANQGSEA. CDR3 nucleotides: TGCAGCGTCGAAGCCGGGACAGCGAAGCATGGCTACACCTTC. It codes for CSVEAGTAKHGYTF.

The chain carries TRBV19 and TRBJ2-1; D ambiguous. Per the germline V gene, CDR1 is LNHDA and CDR2 is SQIVND (reference sequence). V dropped 3 bases and J dropped 4 bases, with 7 bases sitting between them. The CDR3 runs to 13 residues. CDR3 sequence: CASSIPPYNEQFF. CDR3 nucleotide sequence: TGTGCCAGTAGTATCCCACCATACAATGAGCAGTTCTTC.

The chain has TRBV10-3 and TRBJ2-2; 7 positions match TRBD2. This CDR3 has 13 amino acids. Per germline, CDR1 ENHRY and CDR2 SYGVKD. Trimming at V came to 7 bases and at J to 6 bases, leaving 5 bases not matched to a gene. CDR3 DNA sequence: TGTGCCATCAAGCAGGGAGGGGCCGGGGAGCTGTTTTTT. Amino acids: CAIKQGGAGELFF.

Many counts were recorded for this clonotype. The rearrangement joins TRBV7-9 to TRBJ1-2; D is possibly TRBD1 (5 bases). Trimming removed 6 bases at V and 4 bases at J, with 12 bases between. The CDR3 length is 13 residues. Per the germline V gene, CDR1 is SEHNR and CDR2 is FQNEAQ (reference sequence). CDR3 nucleotide sequence: TGTGCCAGCAGTACCCGTGGGGGCTATGGCTACACCTTC. Translation: CASSTRGGYGYTF. Looking up the rest from reference TRBV7-9 and TRBJ1-2 gives the full variable domain: DTGVSQNPRHKITKRGQNVTFRCDPISEHNRLYWYRQTLGQGPEFLTYFQNEAQLEKSRLLSDRFSAERPKGSFSTLEIQRTEQGDSAMYLCASSTRGGYGYTFGSGTRLTVV.

This clonotype showed up just a few times. Since the CDR3 does not end with the conserved phenylalanine or tryptophan, this likely comes from a read error. J is TRBJ1-1 and V is TRBV6-4, with D hard to call. Germline V lookup: CDR1 MRHNA, CDR2 SNTAGT. This CDR3 has 13 amino acids. The germline V and J ends were trimmed by 9 bases and 1 base, with 12 bases remaining between them. For the CDR3, the DNA is TGTGCCAGTAGCGCGGCAGCGAACACTGAAGCTTTCTCT. Its translation is CASSAAANTEAFS.

In its sample, this clonotype was seen many times. The chain uses TRBV5-8 and TRBJ1-1; D not certain. The CDR3 is 13 residues long. Germline V gives CDR1 SGHTS, CDR2 YDEGEE. The V end lost 4 bases, the J end lost 1 base, and 8 bases lay between the germline ends. The CDR3 spells CASSRHRNTEAFF. In nucleotides, the CDR3 is TGTGCCAGCAGCAGACACAGGAACACTGAAGCTTTCTTT. The variable domain in full, with the rest retrieved from reference TRBV5-8 and TRBJ1-1, is EAGVTQSPTHLIKTRGQQATLRCSPISGHTSVYWYQQALGLGLQFLLWYDEGEERNRGNFPPRFSGRQFPNYSSELNVNALELEDSALYLCASSRHRNTEAFFGQGTRLTVV.

This clonotype was seen ten or more times. The chain has TRBV7-6 and TRBJ1-6; a weak D match, TRBD1 (5 bases). Germline-derived CDR1 and CDR2 are SGHVS and FNYEAQ. V gave up 5 bases and J gave up 8 bases, with 13 bases separating them. There are 14 residues in the CDR3. CDR3 region: CASSLRDGDSPLHF. CDR3 sequence (DNA): TGTGCCAGCAGCCTCCGGGACGGTGATTCACCCCTCCACTTT.

This clonotype was observed a handful of times. CDR3 nucleotides: TGTGCCAGCATCCCCCATAAAGCTTTCTTT. Protein product: CASIPHKAFF. V and J are TRBV6-5 and TRBJ1-1, with D unclear. Germline V lookup: CDR1 MNHEY, CDR2 SVGAGI. The CDR3 loop spans 10 amino acids. V was cut by 7 bases and J by 9 bases, with 9 bases left in between.

A few counts support this clonotype. J is TRBJ2-7 and V is TRBV4-1, with D possibly being TRBD1 (5 bases). The CDR3 spans 16 residues. V gave up 3 bases and J gave up 2 bases, with 17 bases separating them. Germline V CDR1 and CDR2: MGHRA, YSYEKL. CDR3 sequence: CASSQPKGDWTYEQYF. In DNA form, the CDR3 reads TGCGCCAGCAGCCAGCCTAAAGGGGATTGGACCTACGAGCAGTACTTC.

A remark on this clonotype: Being one base from a much bigger clone, this may be a read error. The rearrangement joins TRBV5-4 to TRBJ1-2, with a tentative D call TRBD1 (6 bases). Looked up from germline, CDR1 is SGHNT and CDR2 is YYREEE (reference sequence). Trimming took off 4 bases at V and 7 bases at J, with 20 bases between the two ends. This CDR3 comprises 15 residues. The CDR3 DNA sequence: TGTGCCAGCAGCCTGTCCGCAGGGGCTTACGGTGGCTACACCTTC. Translated, it gives CASSLSAGAYGGYTF.